In this sample, the clone carrying this T cell receptor (beta chain) turned up a few times. Its antigen remains unknown. J gave up 0 bases and V 4 bases, and 2 bases lay outside the gene matches. The germline V gene has CDR1 SGHKS and CDR2 YYEKEE (reference sequence). The CDR3 extends over 14 amino acids. TCRdb's copy holds only in-frame clones and misses some; the assay was immunoSEQ multiplex PCR. The data contain under 30,000 clones, about 77% of them singletons. The data were taken from a study of a mutant IDH1 vaccine in newly diagnosed glioma. Study information: Eight vaccinations went to patients in weeks 1, 3, 5, 7, 11, 15, 19, 23. Patients got radiotherapy, temozolomide, or both beforehand, and most got both.

The study's findings and limits: Pseudoprogression apparently lacked any relation to changes in top peripheral T cell clonotypes. Immune responses induced by the vaccine were seen in 93.3% of patients, spanning multiple MHC alleles.

Time point in this sample: week 5, during vaccination. Vaccination used 300 ug of mutant IDH1 20-mer peptide per dose, with topical imiquimod. The material was PBMCs, obtained from a glioma patient whose treatment included an IDH1 peptide vaccine. V is TRBV5-5 and J is TRBJ2-7, with TRBD1 identical over 9 bases. This receptor was obtained from a middle-aged man with glioma. CDR3 nucleotide sequence: TGTGCCAGCAGCCTGGGACAGGGCTCCTACGAGCAGTACTTC. Amino acid sequence: CASSLGQGSYEQYF.